This is a list of T cell receptor beta chains from one sample in a study of cytomegalovirus exposure and HLA in healthy donors. Repertoires were generated with immunoSEQ multiplex PCR, while TCRdb's copy carries only in-frame clones and drops some. The table has about 180,000 clones, approximately 84% seen once. The specimen was PBMCs. The receptors here all came from a girl aged 10 to 17 in good health and CMV-seropositive. The CDR3 runs from the conserved cysteine through the conserved F or W. A D gene is named only where the DNA matches it firmly. Some rows mark clone size as missing; the rest say once, few, many or name a class of expanded clone.

j_gene: TRBJ2-3
abundance: .
v_gene: TRBV27
d_gene: .
CDR3aa: CASSRPADTQYF
CDR3nt: TGTGCCAGCAGCAGGCCCGCAGATACGCAGTATTTT

j_gene: TRBJ1-5
abundance: .
v_gene: TRBV10-3
d_gene: .
CDR3aa: CAISGGDSNQPQHF
CDR3nt: TGTGCCATCAGTGGGGGAGATAGCAATCAGCCCCAGCATTTT

j_gene: TRBJ2-5
abundance: few
v_gene: TRBV6-1
d_gene: TRBD2
CDR3aa: CASSDVAGGPETQYF
CDR3nt: TGTGCCAGCAGTGACGTGGCGGGGGGGCCAGAGACCCAGTACTTC

j_gene: TRBJ1-2
abundance: .
v_gene: TRBV19
d_gene: .
CDR3aa: CASRPRDDYGYTF
CDR3nt: TGTGCCAGTAGACCCAGGGATGACTATGGCTACACCTTC

j_gene: TRBJ2-1
abundance: .
v_gene: TRBV4-1
d_gene: TRBD2
CDR3aa: CASSQEVGGGNNEQFF
CDR3nt: TGCGCCAGCAGCCAAGAAGTGGGCGGGGGTAACAATGAGCAGTTCTTC

j_gene: TRBJ1-2
abundance: few
v_gene: TRBV5-1
d_gene: TRBD1
CDR3aa: CASSLAGTGAPSYGYTF
CDR3nt: TGCGCCAGCAGCTTGGCCGGGACAGGGGCGCCCAGCTATGGCTACACCTTC

j_gene: TRBJ1-1
abundance: .
v_gene: TRBV27
d_gene: TRBD1
CDR3aa: CASSLLGGSTEAFF
CDR3nt: TGTGCCAGCAGTTTATTAGGGGGCTCGACTGAAGCTTTCTTT

j_gene: TRBJ1-4
abundance: once
v_gene: TRBV28
d_gene: .
CDR3aa: CASSLGQGRVLVGEKLFF
CDR3nt: TGTGCCAGCAGTTTAGGTCAGGGCAGGGTATTAGTCGGTGAAAAACTGTTTTTT

j_gene: TRBJ2-7
abundance: .
v_gene: TRBV2
d_gene: .
CDR3aa: CASSDLLGGSSSYEQYF
CDR3nt: TGTGCCAGCAGTGACCTATTGGGAGGCAGCTCTTCCTACGAGCAGTACTTC

j_gene: TRBJ2-3
abundance: few
v_gene: TRBV6-4
d_gene: .
CDR3aa: CASSSGPDTDTQYF
CDR3nt: TGTGCCAGCAGTTCAGGCCCTGACACAGATACGCAGTATTTT

j_gene: TRBJ1-2
abundance: .
v_gene: TRBV2
d_gene: TRBD1
CDR3aa: CASTATQGARSNGYTF
CDR3nt: TGTGCCAGCACTGCTACTCAGGGGGCGCGGTCAAATGGCTACACCTTC

j_gene: TRBJ2-1
abundance: .
v_gene: TRBV11-3
d_gene: TRBD1
CDR3aa: CASTVQGTSYNEQFF
CDR3nt: TGTGCCAGCACCGTACAGGGGACATCTTACAATGAGCAGTTCTTC

j_gene: TRBJ1-1
abundance: once
v_gene: TRBV2
d_gene: TRBD1
CDR3aa: CASRLQGADNTEAFF
CDR3nt: TGTGCCAGCAGACTACAGGGGGCCGATAACACTGAAGCTTTCTTT

j_gene: TRBJ2-7
abundance: .
v_gene: TRBV11-2
d_gene: TRBD1
CDR3aa: CASSSNRGNREQYF
CDR3nt: TGTGCCAGCAGCTCGAACAGGGGAAATCGCGAGCAGTACTTC

j_gene: TRBJ1-2
abundance: .
v_gene: TRBV9
d_gene: .
CDR3aa: CASSVGGSNYGYTF
CDR3nt: TGTGCCAGCAGCGTAGGTGGCAGTAACTATGGCTACACCTTC

j_gene: TRBJ2-3
abundance: .
v_gene: TRBV2
d_gene: TRBD2
CDR3aa: CASSEVGGGAPDTQYF
CDR3nt: TGTGCCAGCAGTGAAGTGGGCGGGGGGGCCCCAGATACGCAGTATTTT

j_gene: TRBJ1-3
abundance: .
v_gene: TRBV7-9
d_gene: TRBD1
CDR3aa: CASSLADRAGNTIYF
CDR3nt: TGTGCCAGCAGCTTAGCGGACAGGGCTGGAAACACCATATATTTT

j_gene: TRBJ1-2
abundance: .
v_gene: TRBV5-1
d_gene: TRBD1
CDR3aa: CASSLTRGHGYTF
CDR3nt: TGCGCCAGCAGCTTGACGAGGGGGCATGGCTACACCTTC

j_gene: TRBJ2-7
abundance: .
v_gene: TRBV19
d_gene: TRBD1
CDR3aa: CASGGTGFDEQYF
CDR3nt: TGTGCCAGTGGGGGGACAGGGTTCGACGAGCAGTACTTC

j_gene: TRBJ1-4
abundance: .
v_gene: TRBV19
d_gene: TRBD1
CDR3aa: CASSNSGTGLEKLFF
CDR3nt: TGTGCCAGTAGTAATTCCGGGACAGGGCTTGAAAAACTGTTTTTT

j_gene: TRBJ2-7
abundance: .
v_gene: TRBV6-5
d_gene: TRBD1
CDR3aa: CASSSRTGDPYEQYF
CDR3nt: TGTGCCAGCAGTTCTCGGACAGGGGATCCCTACGAGCAGTACTTC

j_gene: TRBJ1-4
abundance: once
v_gene: TRBV18
d_gene: .
CDR3aa: CASSRYREVLGPGEKLFF
CDR3nt: TGTGCCAGCTCTCGATACCGGGAGGTATTGGGACCTGGGGAAAAACTGTTTTTT

j_gene: TRBJ2-1
abundance: .
v_gene: TRBV5-5
d_gene: TRBD1
CDR3aa: CASSLNRQGTNEQFF
CDR3nt: TGTGCCAGCAGCCTAAATAGACAGGGGACCAATGAGCAGTTCTTC

j_gene: TRBJ1-2
abundance: .
v_gene: TRBV7-9
d_gene: .
CDR3aa: CASSSTGDPLWGYTF
CDR3nt: TGTGCCAGCAGCTCCACCGGTGATCCCTTGTGGGGCTACACCTTC

j_gene: TRBJ1-3
abundance: .
v_gene: TRBV6-4
d_gene: .
CDR3aa: CASYFGQSLNSSSGNTIYF
CDR3nt: TGTGCCAGCTATTTCGGACAGTCCCTAAATTCAAGCTCTGGAAACACCATATATTTT

j_gene: TRBJ1-1
abundance: .
v_gene: TRBV19
d_gene: .
CDR3aa: CASSLREHEAFF
CDR3nt: TGTGCCAGTAGCCTCAGGGAACATGAAGCTTTCTTT

j_gene: TRBJ2-2
abundance: .
v_gene: TRBV10-1
d_gene: TRBD2
CDR3aa: CASSESSGGLDAGELFF
CDR3nt: TGCGCCAGCAGTGAGTCTAGCGGGGGCCTCGACGCCGGGGAGCTGTTTTTT

j_gene: TRBJ1-2
abundance: .
v_gene: TRBV19
d_gene: .
CDR3aa: CASSDGGRGIGYTF
CDR3nt: TGTGCCAGTAGTGACGGAGGGAGAGGGATTGGCTACACCTTC

j_gene: TRBJ1-5
abundance: once
v_gene: TRBV5-6
d_gene: TRBD1
CDR3aa: CASSTMSGTGVRRNQPQHF
CDR3nt: TGTGCCAGCAGCACAATGTCCGGGACAGGGGTCCGCCGCAATCAGCCCCAGCATTTT

j_gene: TRBJ1-2
abundance: .
v_gene: TRBV6-4
d_gene: TRBD1
CDR3aa: CASSDNRGLGYTF
CDR3nt: TGTGCCAGCAGTGACAACAGGGGGCTCGGCTACACCTTC

j_gene: TRBJ2-3
abundance: few
v_gene: TRBV9
d_gene: .
CDR3aa: CASSVGQVDTQYF
CDR3nt: TGTGCCAGCAGCGTAGGGCAGGTAGATACGCAGTATTTT

j_gene: TRBJ2-3
abundance: .
v_gene: TRBV9
d_gene: TRBD2
CDR3aa: CASSVEGSGGAGDTQYF
CDR3nt: TGTGCCAGCAGCGTAGAGGGGAGCGGGGGGGCCGGAGATACGCAGTATTTT

j_gene: TRBJ1-6
abundance: once
v_gene: TRBV5-4
d_gene: TRBD1
CDR3aa: CASSPGQGTGSPLHF
CDR3nt: TGTGCCAGCAGCCCGGGACAGGGGACTGGTTCACCCCTCCACTTT

j_gene: TRBJ2-3
abundance: .
v_gene: TRBV6-5
d_gene: .
CDR3aa: CASSPFGGTDTQYF
CDR3nt: TGTGCCAGCAGTCCCTTCGGCGGGACAGATACGCAGTATTTT

j_gene: TRBJ1-3
abundance: .
v_gene: TRBV12-5
d_gene: TRBD1
CDR3aa: CASGPDRTGRGNTIYF
CDR3nt: TGTGCTAGTGGTCCGGACAGGACAGGTAGAGGAAACACCATATATTTT

j_gene: TRBJ2-7
abundance: .
v_gene: TRBV10-3
d_gene: TRBD1
CDR3aa: CAIGQGGYEQYF
CDR3nt: TGTGCCATAGGACAGGGAGGCTACGAGCAGTACTTC

j_gene: TRBJ2-1
abundance: .
v_gene: TRBV5-1
d_gene: TRBD2
CDR3aa: CASSSGTSIYNEQFF
CDR3nt: TGCGCCAGCAGCTCGGGGACTAGCATATACAATGAGCAGTTCTTC

j_gene: TRBJ1-1
abundance: .
v_gene: TRBV6-5
d_gene: TRBD1
CDR3aa: CASSRDRITFF
CDR3nt: TGTGCCAGCAGTAGGGACAGGATAACTTTCTTT

j_gene: TRBJ1-1
abundance: .
v_gene: TRBV11-2
d_gene: .
CDR3aa: CASNKNTEAFF
CDR3nt: TGTGCCAGCAATAAGAACACTGAAGCTTTCTTT

j_gene: TRBJ1-1
abundance: .
v_gene: TRBV29-1
d_gene: TRBD1
CDR3aa: CSVPSRDREAFF
CDR3nt: TGCAGCGTACCGTCCCGGGACAGGGAAGCTTTCTTT

j_gene: TRBJ1-2
abundance: .
v_gene: TRBV5-6
d_gene: TRBD1
CDR3aa: CASSLERDRDNYGYTF
CDR3nt: TGTGCCAGCAGCTTGGAACGCGACAGGGATAACTATGGCTACACCTTC

j_gene: TRBJ2-5
abundance: .
v_gene: TRBV7-9
d_gene: .
CDR3aa: CASSLSDQETQYF
CDR3nt: TGTGCCAGCAGCTTATCGGACCAAGAGACCCAGTACTTC

j_gene: TRBJ1-4
abundance: .
v_gene: TRBV9
d_gene: TRBD1
CDR3aa: CASSARDRVDEKLFF
CDR3nt: TGTGCCAGCAGCGCCCGGGACAGGGTAGATGAAAAACTGTTTTTT

j_gene: TRBJ1-5
abundance: .
v_gene: TRBV5-1
d_gene: TRBD1
CDR3aa: CASSSGQGDQPQHF
CDR3nt: TGCGCCAGCAGCTCGGGACAGGGGGATCAGCCCCAGCATTTT

j_gene: TRBJ1-1
abundance: .
v_gene: TRBV6-5
d_gene: TRBD1
CDR3aa: CASSSGQGGTEAFF
CDR3nt: TGTGCCAGCAGCTCGGGACAGGGAGGGACTGAAGCTTTCTTT

j_gene: TRBJ2-7
abundance: .
v_gene: TRBV10-3
d_gene: TRBD1
CDR3aa: CAISKRVKTGEELYEQYF
CDR3nt: TGTGCCATCAGCAAGAGAGTCAAGACAGGGGAGGAACTCTACGAGCAGTACTTC

j_gene: TRBJ2-3
abundance: .
v_gene: TRBV6-5
d_gene: .
CDR3aa: CASSYVQGPRDTQYF
CDR3nt: TGTGCCAGCAGTTACGTCCAGGGGCCCCGGGATACGCAGTATTTT

j_gene: TRBJ2-5
abundance: .
v_gene: TRBV5-1
d_gene: TRBD1
CDR3aa: CASSVPGTGRETQYF
CDR3nt: TGCGCCAGCTCCGTACCGGGGACAGGGCGAGAGACCCAGTACTTC

j_gene: TRBJ2-7
abundance: .
v_gene: TRBV19
d_gene: .
CDR3aa: CASSPFPFAYEQYF
CDR3nt: TGTGCCAGTAGTCCTTTTCCCTTCGCCTACGAGCAGTACTTC

j_gene: TRBJ1-4
abundance: .
v_gene: TRBV6-5
d_gene: TRBD1
CDR3aa: CASRGTGVEKLFF
CDR3nt: TGTGCCAGCAGGGGGACAGGGGTTGAAAAACTGTTTTTT

j_gene: TRBJ1-2
abundance: .
v_gene: TRBV6-1
d_gene: TRBD1
CDR3aa: CASNPDRAKNYGYTF
CDR3nt: TGTGCCAGCAACCCGGACAGGGCAAAAAACTATGGCTACACCTTC

j_gene: TRBJ2-1
abundance: few
v_gene: TRBV5-1
d_gene: .
CDR3aa: CASSSQGSSYNEQFF
CDR3nt: TGCGCCAGCAGCTCTCAGGGTAGCTCCTACAATGAGCAGTTCTTC

j_gene: TRBJ2-7
abundance: few
v_gene: TRBV5-1
d_gene: TRBD1
CDR3aa: CASSLSGQGSYEQYF
CDR3nt: TGCGCCAGCAGCTTGTCAGGACAGGGATCCTACGAGCAGTACTTC

j_gene: TRBJ2-7
abundance: .
v_gene: TRBV15
d_gene: .
CDR3aa: CATRDSTAPYEQYF
CDR3nt: TGTGCCACCAGAGATAGTACAGCCCCCTACGAGCAGTACTTC

j_gene: TRBJ2-1
abundance: .
v_gene: TRBV7-9
d_gene: .
CDR3aa: CASSSTPGTYNEQFF
CDR3nt: TGTGCCAGCAGCTCAACCCCAGGGACCTACAATGAGCAGTTCTTC

j_gene: TRBJ2-1
abundance: .
v_gene: TRBV5-1
d_gene: TRBD2
CDR3aa: CASSPRLAPISHNEQFF
CDR3nt: TGCGCCAGCAGCCCCAGACTAGCTCCCATCTCTCACAATGAGCAGTTCTTC

j_gene: TRBJ1-2
abundance: .
v_gene: TRBV6-5
d_gene: .
CDR3aa: CASSSEAGINHGYTF
CDR3nt: TGTGCCAGCAGTTCCGAAGCAGGGATTAACCATGGCTACACCTTC

j_gene: TRBJ1-2
abundance: .
v_gene: TRBV13
d_gene: TRBD1
CDR3aa: CASSLGQGIPYGYTF
CDR3nt: TGTGCCAGCAGCTTAGGACAGGGGATACCTTATGGCTACACCTTC

j_gene: TRBJ2-1
abundance: .
v_gene: TRBV9
d_gene: .
CDR3aa: CASSVADRRNTYNEQFF
CDR3nt: TGTGCCAGCAGCGTAGCAGACAGAAGGAACACCTACAATGAGCAGTTCTTC

j_gene: TRBJ2-1
abundance: .
v_gene: TRBV23-1
d_gene: .
CDR3aa: CASSQGVGGEQFF
CDR3nt: TGCGCCAGCAGTCAAGGGGTAGGAGGCGAGCAGTTCTTC